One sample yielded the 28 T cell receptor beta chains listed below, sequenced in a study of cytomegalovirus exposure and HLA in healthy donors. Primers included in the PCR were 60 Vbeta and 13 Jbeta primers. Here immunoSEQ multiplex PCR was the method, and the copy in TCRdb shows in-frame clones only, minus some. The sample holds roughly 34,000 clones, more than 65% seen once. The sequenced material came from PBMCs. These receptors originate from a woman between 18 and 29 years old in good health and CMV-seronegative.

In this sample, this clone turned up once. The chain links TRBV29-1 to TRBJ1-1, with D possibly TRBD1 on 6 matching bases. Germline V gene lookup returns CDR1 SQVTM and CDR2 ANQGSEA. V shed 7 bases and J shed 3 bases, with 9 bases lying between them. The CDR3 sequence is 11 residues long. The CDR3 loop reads CSARTDTEAFF. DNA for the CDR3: TGCAGCGCTCGGACAGACACTGAAGCTTTCTTT.

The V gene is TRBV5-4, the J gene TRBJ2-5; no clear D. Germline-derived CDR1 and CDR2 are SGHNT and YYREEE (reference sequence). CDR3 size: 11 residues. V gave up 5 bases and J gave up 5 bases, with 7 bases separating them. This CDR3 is CASRHEETQYF. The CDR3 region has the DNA TGTGCCAGCAGGCACGAGGAGACCCAGTACTTC.

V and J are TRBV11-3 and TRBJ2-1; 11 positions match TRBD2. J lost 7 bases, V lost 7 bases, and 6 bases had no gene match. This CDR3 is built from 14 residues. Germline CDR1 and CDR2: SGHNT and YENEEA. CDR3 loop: CASTTSGDPNEQFF. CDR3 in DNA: TGTGCCAGCACGACTAGCGGGGACCCTAATGAGCAGTTCTTC.

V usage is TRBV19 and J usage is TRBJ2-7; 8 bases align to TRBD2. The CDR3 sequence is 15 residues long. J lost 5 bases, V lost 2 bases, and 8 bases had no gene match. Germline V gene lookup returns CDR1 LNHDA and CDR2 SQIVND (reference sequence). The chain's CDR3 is CASSISSGSLNEQYF. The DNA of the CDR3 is TGTGCCAGTAGTATAAGCAGCGGGAGTTTGAACGAGCAGTACTTC.

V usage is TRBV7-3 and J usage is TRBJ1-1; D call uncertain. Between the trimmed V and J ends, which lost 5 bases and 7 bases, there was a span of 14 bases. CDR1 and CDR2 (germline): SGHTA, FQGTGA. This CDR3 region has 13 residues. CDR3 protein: CASSPALRSEAFF. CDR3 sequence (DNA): TGTGCCAGCAGCCCTGCCCTCCGGAGTGAAGCTTTCTTT.

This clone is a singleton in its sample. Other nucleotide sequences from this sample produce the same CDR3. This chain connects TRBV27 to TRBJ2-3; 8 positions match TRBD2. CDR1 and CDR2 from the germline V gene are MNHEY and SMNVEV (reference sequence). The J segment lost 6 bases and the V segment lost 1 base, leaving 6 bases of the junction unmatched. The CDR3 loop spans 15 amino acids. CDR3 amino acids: CASSLLAGGWDTQYF. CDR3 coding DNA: TGTGCCAGCAGTTTATTGGCGGGGGGTTGGGATACGCAGTATTTT.

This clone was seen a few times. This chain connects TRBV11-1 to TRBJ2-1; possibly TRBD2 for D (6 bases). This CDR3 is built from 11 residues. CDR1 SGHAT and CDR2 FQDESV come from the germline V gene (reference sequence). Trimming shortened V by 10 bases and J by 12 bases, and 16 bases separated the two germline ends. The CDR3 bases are TGTGCCACCGCGCAGCGGGTTACGCAGTTCTTC. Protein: CATAQRVTQFF.

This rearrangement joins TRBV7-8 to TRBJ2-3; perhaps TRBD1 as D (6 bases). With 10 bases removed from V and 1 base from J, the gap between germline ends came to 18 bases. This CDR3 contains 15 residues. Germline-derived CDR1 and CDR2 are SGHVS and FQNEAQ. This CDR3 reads CATRLYRVGTDTQYF. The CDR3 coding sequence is TGTGCCACCAGACTTTACAGGGTAGGCACAGATACGCAGTATTTT.

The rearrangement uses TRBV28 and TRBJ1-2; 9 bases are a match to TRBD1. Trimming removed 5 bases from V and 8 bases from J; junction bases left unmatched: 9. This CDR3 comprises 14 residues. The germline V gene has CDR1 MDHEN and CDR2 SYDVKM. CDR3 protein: CASSPAPGQGGYTF. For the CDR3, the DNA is TGTGCCAGCAGTCCCGCGCCCGGACAGGGGGGCTACACCTTC.

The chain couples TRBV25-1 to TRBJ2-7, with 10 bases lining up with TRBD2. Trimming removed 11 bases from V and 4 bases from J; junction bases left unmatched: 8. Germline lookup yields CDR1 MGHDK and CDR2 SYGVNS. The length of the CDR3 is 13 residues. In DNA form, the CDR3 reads TGTGCCGAAACGGGACTAGCGTTATACGAGCAGTACTTC. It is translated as CAETGLALYEQYF.

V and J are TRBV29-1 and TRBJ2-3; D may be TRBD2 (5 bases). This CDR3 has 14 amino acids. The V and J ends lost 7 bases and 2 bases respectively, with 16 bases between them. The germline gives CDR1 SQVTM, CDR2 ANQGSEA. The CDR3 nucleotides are TGCAGCGGGGATAGTGGCGGGTTCACAGATACGCAGTATTTT. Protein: CSGDSGGFTDTQYF.

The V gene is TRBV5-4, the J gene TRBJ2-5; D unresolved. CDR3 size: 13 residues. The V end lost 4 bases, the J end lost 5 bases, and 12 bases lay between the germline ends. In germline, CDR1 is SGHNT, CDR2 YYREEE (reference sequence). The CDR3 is CASSPTFQETQYF. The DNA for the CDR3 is TGTGCCAGCAGCCCGACATTCCAGGAGACCCAGTACTTC. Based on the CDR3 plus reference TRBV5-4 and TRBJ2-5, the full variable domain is ETGVTQSPTHLIKTRGQQVTLRCSSQSGHNTVSWYQQALGQGPQFIFQYYREEENGRGNFPPRFSGLQFPNYSSELNVNALELDDSALYLCASSPTFQETQYFGPGTRLLVL.

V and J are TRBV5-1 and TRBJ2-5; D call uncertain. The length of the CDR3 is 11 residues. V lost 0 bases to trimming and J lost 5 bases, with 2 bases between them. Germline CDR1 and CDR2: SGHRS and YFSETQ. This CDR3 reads CASSLAETQYF. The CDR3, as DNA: TGCGCCAGCAGCTTGGCGGAGACCCAGTACTTC.

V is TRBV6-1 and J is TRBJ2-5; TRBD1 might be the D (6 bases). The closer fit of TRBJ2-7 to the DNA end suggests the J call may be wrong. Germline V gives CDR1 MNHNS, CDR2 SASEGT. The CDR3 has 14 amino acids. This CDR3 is CASSEDRVHYEQYF. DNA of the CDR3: TGTGCCAGCAGTGAAGACAGGGTCCACTACGAGCAGTACTTC.

Here the CDR3 DNA reads TGTGCCAGCAGCTTTGGCAGCACAGATACGCAGTATTTT. Translated: CASSFGSTDTQYF. This rearrangement joins TRBV7-3 to TRBJ2-3; D unclear. This CDR3 comprises 13 residues. Trimming took off 3 bases at V and 0 bases at J, with 4 bases between the two ends. Germline V gene data show CDR1 as SGHTA and CDR2 as FQGTGA.

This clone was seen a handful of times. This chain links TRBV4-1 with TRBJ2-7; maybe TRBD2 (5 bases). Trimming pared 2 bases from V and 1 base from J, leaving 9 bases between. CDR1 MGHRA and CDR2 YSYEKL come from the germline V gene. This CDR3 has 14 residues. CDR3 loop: CASSQRGSSYEQYF. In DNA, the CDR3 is TGCGCCAGCAGCCAACGGGGAAGTTCCTACGAGCAGTACTTC.

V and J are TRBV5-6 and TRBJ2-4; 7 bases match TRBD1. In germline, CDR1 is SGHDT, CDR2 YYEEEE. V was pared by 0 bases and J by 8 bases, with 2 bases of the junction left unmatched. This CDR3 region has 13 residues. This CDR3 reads CASSLGQGDIQYF. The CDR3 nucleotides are TGTGCCAGCAGCTTGGGCCAGGGGGACATTCAGTACTTC.

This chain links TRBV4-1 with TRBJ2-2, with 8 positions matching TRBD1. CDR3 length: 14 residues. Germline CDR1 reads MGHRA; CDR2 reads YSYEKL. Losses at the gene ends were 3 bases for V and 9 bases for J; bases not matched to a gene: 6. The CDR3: CASSQKQGGWELFF. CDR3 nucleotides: TGCGCCAGCAGCCAGAAACAGGGGGGCTGGGAGCTGTTTTTT.

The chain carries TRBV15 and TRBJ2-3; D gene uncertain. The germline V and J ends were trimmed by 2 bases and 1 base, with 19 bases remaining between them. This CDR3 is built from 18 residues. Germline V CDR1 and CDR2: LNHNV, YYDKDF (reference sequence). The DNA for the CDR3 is TGTGCCACCAGCAGACCCCCATCGGTGGTTGGTGGCACAGATACGCAGTATTTT. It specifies CATSRPPSVVGGTDTQYF.

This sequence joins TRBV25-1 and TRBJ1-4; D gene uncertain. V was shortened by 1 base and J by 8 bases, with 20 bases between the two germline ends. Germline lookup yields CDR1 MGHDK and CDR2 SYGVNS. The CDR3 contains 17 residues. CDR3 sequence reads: CASSEFGGGKVKEKLFF. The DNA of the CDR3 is TGTGCCAGCAGTGAATTCGGCGGAGGGAAGGTGAAAGAAAAACTGTTTTTT.

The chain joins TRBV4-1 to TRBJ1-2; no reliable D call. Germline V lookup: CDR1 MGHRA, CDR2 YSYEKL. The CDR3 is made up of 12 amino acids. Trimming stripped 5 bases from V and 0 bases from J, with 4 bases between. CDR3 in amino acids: CASSTANYGYTF. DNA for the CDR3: TGCGCCAGCAGCACAGCTAACTATGGCTACACCTTC.

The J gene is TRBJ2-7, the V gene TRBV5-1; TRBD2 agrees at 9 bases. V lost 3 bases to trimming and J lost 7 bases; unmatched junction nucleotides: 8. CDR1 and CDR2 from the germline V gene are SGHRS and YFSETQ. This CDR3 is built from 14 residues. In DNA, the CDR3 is TGCGCCAGCAGCTCCGTAGCGGGAGTAAAAGAGCAGTACTTC. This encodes CASSSVAGVKEQYF. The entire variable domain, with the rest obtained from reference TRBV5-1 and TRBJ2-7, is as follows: KAGVTQTPRYLIKTRGQQVTLSCSPISGHRSVSWYQQTPGQGLQFLFEYFSETQRNKGNFPGRFSGRQFSNSRSEMNVSTLELGDSALYLCASSSVAGVKEQYFGPGTRLTVT.

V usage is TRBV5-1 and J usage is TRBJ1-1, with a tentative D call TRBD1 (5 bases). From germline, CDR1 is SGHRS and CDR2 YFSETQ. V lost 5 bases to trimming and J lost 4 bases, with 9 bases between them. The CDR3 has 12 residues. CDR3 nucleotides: TGCGCCAGCAGTGCCGGGGGCACTGAAGCTTTCTTT. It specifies CASSAGGTEAFF.

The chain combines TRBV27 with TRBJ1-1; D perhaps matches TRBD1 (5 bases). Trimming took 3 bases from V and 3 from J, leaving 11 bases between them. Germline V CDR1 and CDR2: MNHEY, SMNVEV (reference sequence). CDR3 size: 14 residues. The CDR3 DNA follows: TGTGCCAGCAGTTTGAGCAGGGTGGACACTGAAGCTTTCTTT. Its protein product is CASSLSRVDTEAFF.

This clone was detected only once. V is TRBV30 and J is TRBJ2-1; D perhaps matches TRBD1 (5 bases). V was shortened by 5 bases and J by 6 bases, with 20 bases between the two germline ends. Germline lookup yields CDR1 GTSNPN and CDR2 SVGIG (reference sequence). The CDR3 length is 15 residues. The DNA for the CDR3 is TGTGCCTGGTGGTCAGGGATCAAATCCAGCAATGAGCAGTTCTTC. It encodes CAWWSGIKSSNEQFF. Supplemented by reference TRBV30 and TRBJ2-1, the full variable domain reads SQTIHQWPATLVQPVGSPLSLECTVEGTSNPNLYWYRQAAGRGLQLLFYSVGIGQISSEVPQNLSASRPQDRQFILSSKKLLLSDSGFYLCAWWSGIKSSNEQFFGPGTRLTVL.

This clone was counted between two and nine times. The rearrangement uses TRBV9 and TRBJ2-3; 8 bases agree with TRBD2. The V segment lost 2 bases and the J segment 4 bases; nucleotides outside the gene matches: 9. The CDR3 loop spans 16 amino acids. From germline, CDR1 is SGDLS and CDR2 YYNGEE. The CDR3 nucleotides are TGTGCCAGCAGCGTCTTGGCGGGAGGATCCTCAGATACGCAGTATTTT. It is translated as CASSVLAGGSSDTQYF.

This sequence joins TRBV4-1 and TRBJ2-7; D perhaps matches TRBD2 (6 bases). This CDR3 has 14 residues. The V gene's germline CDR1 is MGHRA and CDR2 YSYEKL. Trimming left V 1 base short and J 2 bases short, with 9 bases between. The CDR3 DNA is TGCGCCAGCAGCCAAGTGCGGGGCCCCTACGAGCAGTACTTC. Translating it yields CASSQVRGPYEQYF.

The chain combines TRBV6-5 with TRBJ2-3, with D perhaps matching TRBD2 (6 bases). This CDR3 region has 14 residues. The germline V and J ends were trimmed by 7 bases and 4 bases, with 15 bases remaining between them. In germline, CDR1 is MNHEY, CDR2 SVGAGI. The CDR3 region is CASTNLTSSDTQYF. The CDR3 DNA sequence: TGTGCCAGCACCAACCTCACTAGCTCAGATACGCAGTATTTT.